The entry that follows covers one T cell receptor (beta chain) sequence. The CDR3 contains 14 residues. V dropped 9 bases and J dropped 0 bases, with 12 bases sitting between them. Germline CDR1 and CDR2: SNHLY and FYNNEI. The data belong to a study of blood T cell repertoires in COVID-19. Produced via immunoSEQ multiplex PCR; TCRdb's table is partial and in-frame only. The repertoire holds hundreds of thousands of clones, over 75% seen once, with about 4% in the top ten. The source material was PBMCs or T cells enriched from blood (not recorded which). The chain joins TRBV2 to TRBJ1-3; a weak D match, TRBD1 (5 bases). This clonotype was obtained from a man aged 25-40 years with acute COVID-19. DNA for the CDR3: TGTGCCAGGAGACAGATAAACTCTGGAAACACCATATATTTT. As protein: CARRQINSGNTIYF.